This entry lists 6 T cell receptor beta chains sequenced from one sample in a study of regulatory T cells in long-lasting Graves disease. Sequencing libraries for TCR beta were prepared with iRepertoire HTBI primers and Arm-PCR of CDR3 regions. Each CDR3 protein gets one entry after TCRdb re-called the multiplex PCR reads with MiXCR. The data show more than 350,000 distinct CDR3 sequences, around 14% seen once. Time point reported: newly diagnosed GD, antithyroid drugs for less than 3 months. Isolated PBMC RNA provided the starting material for the TCR library. These same records also appear under a second study, on T cells in Graves' hyperthyroidism and ophthalmopathy.

This sample comprised peripheral blood mononuclear cells (PBMCs), obtained at new diagnosis, from a patient treated with antithyroid drugs. The receptor set was obtained from a woman under 40 with Graves disease.

Ten or more counts support this clonotype. This chain joins TRBV29-1 and TRBJ2-2; 7 positions agree with TRBD1. CDR1 SQVTM and CDR2 ANQGSEA come from the germline V gene. Trimming at V came to 2 bases and at J to 0 bases, leaving 3 bases not matched to a gene. This CDR3 is built from 15 residues. The CDR3 sequence is CSVEQGGSNTGELFF. The CDR3 DNA follows: TGCAGCGTTGAACAAGGGGGCTCGAACACCGGGGAGCTGTTTTTT.

This clonotype was recorded at least ten times. V gene TRBV11-2 combines with J gene TRBJ2-1; 14 bases fit TRBD2. CDR1 is SGHAT, CDR2 FQNNGV, per germline. Trimming cost V 2 bases and J 7 bases; bases outside gene matches: 16. The CDR3 length is 20 residues. The CDR3 bases are TGTGCCAGCAGCTTAAGGTCGGCGGGGACTAGCGGGAGTAAGGGGAATGAGCAGTTCTTC. Translated: CASSLRSAGTSGSKGNEQFF.

This clonotype was found many times. The gene calls are TRBV6-5 and TRBJ1-2; perhaps TRBD1 as D (6 bases). The ends were cut back, 0 bases at V and 2 bases at J, with 13 bases in the middle. Germline assignment: CDR1 MNHEY and CDR2 SVGAGI. The CDR3 spans 16 residues. The CDR3 spells CASSYSRDTINYGYTF. DNA for the CDR3: TGTGCCAGCAGTTACTCGAGGGACACCATAAACTATGGCTACACCTTC.

Turning to this clonotype: Possible read error: a much larger clone is one base away. J is TRBJ1-5 and V is TRBV3-1; maybe TRBD1 (5 bases). The CDR3 covers 16 residues. Looked up from germline, CDR1 is LGHDT and CDR2 is YNNKEL (reference sequence). Between the trimmed V and J ends, which lost 3 bases and 0 bases, there was a span of 12 bases. The CDR3 reads CASSQGRHYSNQPQHF. The CDR3 DNA follows: TGTGCCAGCAGCCAGGGACGCCACTATAGCAATCAGCCCCAGCATTTT.

This clonotype was detected many times. V and J are TRBV20-1 and TRBJ2-1; 9 positions agree with TRBD2. This CDR3 has 15 amino acids. The V gene's germline CDR1 is DFQATT and CDR2 SNEGSKA (reference sequence). The V segment lost 3 bases and the J segment 5 bases; nucleotides outside the gene matches: 8. The CDR3 is CSASSKLAGHNEQFF. As DNA, the CDR3 is TGCAGTGCTAGTTCTAAGCTAGCGGGACACAATGAGCAGTTCTTC.

This clonotype was seen at least ten times. The chain carries TRBV6-1 and TRBJ2-7; D might be TRBD1 (6 bases). Looked up from germline, CDR1 is MNHNS and CDR2 is SASEGT. The V gene lost 5 bases and the J gene lost 5 bases, with 19 bases spanning the gap. The CDR3 runs 15 residues. The CDR3 sequence is CASSTVGQGWNEQYF. The CDR3 DNA is TGTGCCAGCAGTACCGTGGGACAAGGGTGGAACGAGCAGTACTTC.